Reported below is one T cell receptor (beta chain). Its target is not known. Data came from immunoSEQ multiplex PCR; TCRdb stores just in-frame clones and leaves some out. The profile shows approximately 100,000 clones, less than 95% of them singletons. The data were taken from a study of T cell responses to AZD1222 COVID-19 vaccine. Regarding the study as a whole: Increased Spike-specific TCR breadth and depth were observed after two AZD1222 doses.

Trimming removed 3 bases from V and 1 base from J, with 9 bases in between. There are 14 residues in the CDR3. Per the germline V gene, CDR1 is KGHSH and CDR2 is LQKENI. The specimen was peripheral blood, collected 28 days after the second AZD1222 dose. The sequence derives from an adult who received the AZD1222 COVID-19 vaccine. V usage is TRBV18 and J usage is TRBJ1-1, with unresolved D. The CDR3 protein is CASSPSEGNTEAFF. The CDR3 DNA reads TGTGCCAGCTCACCGAGCGAGGGGAACACTGAAGCTTTCTTT.